This T cell receptor beta chain was captured by sequencing in a study of T cell repertoires in cytomegalovirus infection. This clonotype was seen a handful of times. Each CDR3 protein gets one entry after TCRdb re-called the reads with MiXCR. The table has roughly 760,000 distinct CDR3 sequences, about 40% seen once. V gave up 5 bases and J gave up 7 bases, with 15 bases separating them. This CDR3 is built from 14 residues. Germline V gene data show CDR1 as SEHNR and CDR2 as FQNEAQ (reference sequence). The chain couples TRBV7-9 to TRBJ2-1, with D possibly being TRBD1 or TRBD2 (6 bases each). The sequenced sample consisted of PBMCs. The TCR comes from a human donor in good health (CMV status not recorded). Some clones in this sample may be carry-over from other donors' samples. The CDR3 bases are TGTGCCAGCAGCGGTGGGGGGCTGGGGAATGAGCAGTTCTTC. It codes for CASSGGGLGNEQFF.